Following are 14 T cell receptor beta chains from one sample sequenced in a study of cytomegalovirus exposure and HLA in healthy donors. The primer mix had 60 Vbeta and 13 Jbeta primers. The protocol was immunoSEQ multiplex PCR, while the TCRdb copy is restricted to in-frame clones and leaves out a portion. The repertoire has under 130,000 clones, 15% of them found once; the top ten carry 0.83%. The sequencing input was PBMCs. Every receptor here comes from a female donor in good health and CMV-seronegative.

This clone was counted between two and nine times. The chain joins TRBV15 to TRBJ1-2, with D possibly matching TRBD1 (6 bases). V was cut by 3 bases and J by 8 bases, with 16 bases left in between. This CDR3 spans 14 amino acids. Germline values: CDR1 LNHNV, CDR2 YYDKDF (reference sequence). CDR3 region: CATSRRGGRGGYTF. The CDR3 DNA reads TGTGCCACCAGCAGGAGAGGGGGAAGAGGAGGCTACACCTTC. The full variable domain, its missing parts supplied by reference TRBV15 and TRBJ1-2, is DAMVIQNPRYQVTQFGKPVTLSCSQTLNHNVMYWYQQKSSQAPKLLFHYYDKDFNNEADTPDNFQSRRPNTSFCFLDIRSPGLGDTAMYLCATSRRGGRGGYTFGSGTRLTVV.

The gene calls are TRBV9 and TRBJ2-1; the D gene is possibly TRBD1 (5 bases). Germline lookup yields CDR1 SGDLS and CDR2 YYNGEE. V shed 0 bases and J shed 0 bases, with 13 bases lying between them. CDR3 size: 17 residues. The CDR3 here is CASSVDGHLSSYNEQFF. The CDR3 DNA sequence: TGTGCCAGCAGCGTAGACGGACACCTGAGCTCCTACAATGAGCAGTTCTTC.

The CDR3 DNA sequence: TGCGCCAGCAGCCAAGGGGACACCTCTTGGAATGAGCAGTTCTTC. Its translation: CASSQGDTSWNEQFF. The V and J genes are TRBV4-3 and TRBJ2-1; maybe TRBD1 (6 bases). V was pared by 1 base and J by 7 bases, with 14 bases between. The CDR3 has 15 amino acids. Per the germline V gene, CDR1 is LGHNA and CDR2 is YSLEER.

This clone was found a few times. The gene calls are TRBV10-3 and TRBJ1-2; 7 positions match TRBD1. V shed 4 bases and J 6 bases; nucleotides not matched to a gene: 8. Germline V gene lookup returns CDR1 ENHRY and CDR2 SYGVKD. This CDR3 comprises 14 residues. The CDR3 bases are TGTGCCATCAGTGTAGTACAGGGGTCAGATGGCTACACCTTC. Translating gives CAISVVQGSDGYTF.

The chain employs TRBV19 and TRBJ1-5; 9 nucleotides agree with TRBD1. CDR1 LNHDA and CDR2 SQIVND come from the germline V gene (reference sequence). The V and J ends lost 6 bases and 6 bases, in that order; junction bases with no gene match: 6. This CDR3 comprises 14 residues. CDR3 in amino acids: CASSMGQGSQPQHF. DNA of the CDR3: TGTGCCAGTAGCATGGGACAGGGCAGTCAGCCCCAGCATTTT.

This clone was picked up a small number of times. This chain joins TRBV28 and TRBJ1-1, with 9 nucleotides matching TRBD1. Germline CDR1 is MDHEN and CDR2 is SYDVKM. This CDR3 comprises 13 residues. The junction had 9 bases not matched to a gene; V was cut back by 5 bases and J by 11 bases. CDR3 in amino acids: CASSGPDRGRAFF. The CDR3 DNA reads as TGTGCCAGCAGTGGCCCGGACAGGGGACGGGCTTTCTTT.

CDR3 DNA sequence: TGTGCCAGCAATCCCTTTTCACGGGGTAACTCCTACAATGAGCAGTTCTTC. The encoded protein is CASNPFSRGNSYNEQFF. The V gene is TRBV27, the J gene TRBJ2-1; D perhaps matches TRBD2 (5 bases). V was trimmed by 7 bases and J by 0 bases, leaving 19 bases between them. Germline CDR1 reads MNHEY; CDR2 reads SMNVEV (reference sequence). This CDR3 is built from 17 residues.

This clone was found a few times. The chain employs TRBV28 and TRBJ1-1, with 7 bases matching TRBD1. This CDR3 has 13 amino acids. Germline assignment: CDR1 MDHEN and CDR2 SYDVKM. V lost 3 bases and J lost 6; bases outside the gene matches: 4. The CDR3 bases are TGTGCCAGCAGTTTGACAGGGAGCCCTGAAGCTTTCTTT. Translated, it gives CASSLTGSPEAFF.

The chain joins TRBV6-6 to TRBJ2-1; possible D gene TRBD1, 5 bases. The CDR3 length is 15 residues. Trimming shortened V by 5 bases and J by 2 bases, and 13 bases separated the two germline ends. CDR1 and CDR2 from the germline V gene are MNHNY and SVGAGI (reference sequence). The CDR3 bases are TGTGCCAGCAGTACAGGCGTATCGGCCTACAATGAGCAGTTCTTC. Encoded protein: CASSTGVSAYNEQFF.

This clone showed up many times. V and J are TRBV6-1 and TRBJ1-2, with D perhaps TRBD1 (5 bases). The length of the CDR3 is 14 residues. Germline lookup yields CDR1 MNHNS and CDR2 SASEGT. Between the trimmed V and J ends, which lost 1 base and 5 bases, there was a span of 11 bases. The CDR3: CASSEGRATYGYTF. CDR3 sequence (DNA): TGTGCCAGCAGTGAAGGCAGGGCGACGTATGGCTACACCTTC.

The V and J genes are TRBV6-1 and TRBJ2-4; TRBD2 matches at 7 bases. With V trimmed by 9 bases and J by 2 bases, 7 bases remained unmatched. There are 14 residues in the CDR3. Germline V gene lookup returns CDR1 MNHNS and CDR2 SASEGT. CDR3 DNA: TGTGCCAGTCAGCGGACTAGGTCCAAAAACATTCAGTACTTC. This translates into CASQRTRSKNIQYF.

This clone was counted a few times. CDR3 in amino acids: CASLEGSQGGEKLFF. Here the CDR3 DNA reads TGTGCCAGCCTCGAGGGGTCCCAGGGGGGTGAAAAACTGTTTTTT. The rearrangement links TRBV6-1 to TRBJ1-4; 7 nucleotides line up with TRBD1. The CDR3 sequence is 15 residues long. The germline CDR1 and CDR2 sequences are MNHNS and SASEGT. The trim removed 8 bases at V and 7 bases at J, leaving 13 bases unmatched.

The CDR3 spells CASSFAASGQGGYNEQFF. The CDR3 DNA follows: TGTGCCAGCAGCTTTGCGGCTAGCGGGCAAGGGGGCTACAATGAGCAGTTCTTC. The rearrangement links TRBV7-9 to TRBJ2-1, with 8 positions matching TRBD2. This CDR3 region has 18 residues. Germline V CDR1 and CDR2: SEHNR, FQNEAQ (reference sequence). The V segment lost 3 bases and the J segment 3 bases; nucleotides outside the gene matches: 13.

This clone showed up just a few times. J is TRBJ2-5 and V is TRBV30; 7 bases align to TRBD1. The CDR3 is made up of 15 amino acids. V shed 2 bases and J 2 bases; nucleotides not matched to a gene: 8. CDR1 is GTSNPN and CDR2 is SVGIG in the germline V gene (reference sequence). Written as DNA, the CDR3 is TGTGCCTGGAGTCCATGGGGGACAGTTCAAGAGACCCAGTACTTC. The encoded protein is CAWSPWGTVQETQYF.